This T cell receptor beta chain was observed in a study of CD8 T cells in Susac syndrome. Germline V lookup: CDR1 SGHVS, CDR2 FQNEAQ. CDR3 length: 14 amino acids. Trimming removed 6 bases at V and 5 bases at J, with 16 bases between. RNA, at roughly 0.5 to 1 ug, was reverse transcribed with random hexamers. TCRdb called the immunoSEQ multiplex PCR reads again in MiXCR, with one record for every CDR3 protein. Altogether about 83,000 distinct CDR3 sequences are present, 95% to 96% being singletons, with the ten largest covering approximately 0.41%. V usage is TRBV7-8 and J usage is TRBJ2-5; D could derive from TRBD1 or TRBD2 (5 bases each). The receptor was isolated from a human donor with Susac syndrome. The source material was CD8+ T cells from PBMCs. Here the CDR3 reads CASSWDPRWETQYF. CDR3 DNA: TGTGCCAGCAGTTGGGACCCCAGGTGGGAGACCCAGTACTTC.